The rows below give T cell receptor beta chains drawn from one sample of a study of blood T cells in healthy people across ages. TCRdb reprocessed the 5' RACE reads via MiXCR and lists one record per CDR3 protein. The repertoire consists of approximately 680,000 distinct CDR3 sequences, with approximately 31% occurring once and the leading ten covering less than 20%. The sequencing input was blood. The receptors here all came from a woman of 80 years or more in good health. The CDR3 runs from the conserved cysteine through the conserved F or W. The order of the fields is clone size, J gene, V gene, D gene, CDR3 DNA, CDR3 protein. A D gene is named only where the DNA matches it firmly. Expanded clones are given a class, and other clones once, few, many or no size at all.

clone size: .
J gene: TRBJ2-1
V gene: TRBV5-1
D gene: TRBD2
CDR3 DNA: TGCGCCAGCAGCGATCCGGGACTAGCGGTCTACAATGAGCAGTTCTTC
CDR3 protein: CASSDPGLAVYNEQFF

clone size: .
J gene: TRBJ2-5
V gene: TRBV7-2
D gene: .
CDR3 DNA: TGTGCCAGCAGCTTAGCCACGGGAAGACAAGAGACCCAGTACTTC
CDR3 protein: CASSLATGRQETQYF

clone size: many
J gene: TRBJ2-7
V gene: TRBV7-2
D gene: TRBD2
CDR3 DNA: TGTGCCAGCAGCTTAGCGCCCGGGGGGTTCTCCTACGAGCAGTACTTC
CDR3 protein: CASSLAPGGFSYEQYF

clone size: many
J gene: TRBJ1-2
V gene: TRBV7-2
D gene: .
CDR3 DNA: TGTGCCAGCAGCTTAAGGGGTCTTATAATTGGGGGCGATGGCTACACCTTC
CDR3 protein: CASSLRGLIIGGDGYTF

clone size: few
J gene: TRBJ1-1
V gene: TRBV5-1
D gene: .
CDR3 DNA: TGCGCCAGCAGCTTGGTCCCGGGGACTATGAACACTGAAGCTTTCTTT
CDR3 protein: CASSLVPGTMNTEAFF

clone size: many
J gene: TRBJ2-5
V gene: TRBV5-1
D gene: .
CDR3 DNA: TGCGCCAGCAGCTTGGAGGGCGGGGTAGGCGGGGGCGATGAGACCCAGTACTTC
CDR3 protein: CASSLEGGVGGGDETQYF

clone size: .
J gene: TRBJ1-1
V gene: TRBV30
D gene: TRBD1
CDR3 DNA: TGTGCCTGGAGTCAAGGACAGGGGGCGAACACTGAAGCTTTCTTT
CDR3 protein: CAWSQGQGANTEAFF

clone size: many
J gene: TRBJ2-7
V gene: TRBV10-3
D gene: .
CDR3 DNA: TGTGCCATCAGTGAGCCCTCACGAGGGGCAGGGGAGGAGCAGTACTTC
CDR3 protein: CAISEPSRGAGEEQYF

clone size: .
J gene: TRBJ2-2
V gene: TRBV6-1
D gene: TRBD2
CDR3 DNA: TGTGCCAGCAGTGAACGTCCGCTAGCGGGGGGGCCCAACACCGGGGAGCTGTTTTTT
CDR3 protein: CASSERPLAGGPNTGELFF

clone size: few
J gene: TRBJ2-4
V gene: TRBV12-3/TRBV12-4
D gene: .
CDR3 DNA: TGTGCCAGCAGTCCGGGCCACACACTTCTTTTAAATGGCATTCAGTACTTC
CDR3 protein: CASSPGHTLLLNGIQYF